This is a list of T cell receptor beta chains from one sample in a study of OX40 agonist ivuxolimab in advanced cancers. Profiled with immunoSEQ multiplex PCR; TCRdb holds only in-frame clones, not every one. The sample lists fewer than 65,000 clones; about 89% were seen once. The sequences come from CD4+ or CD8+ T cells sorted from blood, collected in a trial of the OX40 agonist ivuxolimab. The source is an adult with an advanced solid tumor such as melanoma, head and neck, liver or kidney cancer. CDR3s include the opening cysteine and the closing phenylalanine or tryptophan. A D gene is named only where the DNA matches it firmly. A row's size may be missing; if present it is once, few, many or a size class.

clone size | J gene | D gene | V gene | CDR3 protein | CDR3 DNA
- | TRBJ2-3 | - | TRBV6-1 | CASTSRRGDTQYF | TGTGCCAGCACCTCGCGGCGGGGAGATACGCAGTATTTT
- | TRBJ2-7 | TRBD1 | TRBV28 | CASSIQTGVVYEQYF | TGTGCCAGCAGTATCCAAACAGGGGTGGTCTACGAGCAGTACTTC
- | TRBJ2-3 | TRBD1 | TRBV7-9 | CASSSQGQGTDTQYF | TGTGCCAGCAGCTCCCAGGGACAGGGAACAGATACGCAGTATTTT
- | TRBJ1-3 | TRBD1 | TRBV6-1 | CASSPQGAGNTIYF | TGTGCCAGCAGTCCTCAGGGGGCTGGAAACACCATATATTTT
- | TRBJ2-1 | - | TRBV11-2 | CASSLLGATNNEQFF | TGTGCCAGCAGCTTACTTGGGGCGACGAACAATGAGCAGTTCTTC
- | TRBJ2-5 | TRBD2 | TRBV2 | CASSEASGKETQYF | TGTGCCAGCAGTGAAGCTAGCGGGAAGGAGACCCAGTACTTC
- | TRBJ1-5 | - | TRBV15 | CATSSTGDSNQPQHF | TGTGCCACCAGCTCGACAGGCGATAGCAATCAGCCCCAGCATTTT
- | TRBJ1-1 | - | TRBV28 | CASSLRQGGYTEAFF | TGTGCCAGCAGTTTGAGGCAGGGAGGGTACACTGAAGCTTTCTTT
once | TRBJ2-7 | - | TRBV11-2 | CASSQVETGLYF | TGTGCCAGCAGCCAGGTCGAGACAGGTCTGTACTTC
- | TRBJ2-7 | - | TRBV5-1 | CASSLGDRTHLYF | TGCGCCAGCAGCTTAGGAGACAGGACCCACCTGTACTTC
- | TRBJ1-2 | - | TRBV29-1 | CSVDRQGTGGYTF | TGCAGCGTTGATAGGCAGGGGACGGGGGGCTACACCTTC
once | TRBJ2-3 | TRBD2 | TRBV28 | CASSWGSGGSTDTQYF | TGTGCCAGCAGTTGGGGCAGCGGGGGTAGCACAGATACGCAGTATTTT
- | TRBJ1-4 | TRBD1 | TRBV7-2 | CASSPGGQGYEKLFF | TGTGCCAGCAGCCCGGGGGGACAGGGTTATGAAAAACTGTTTTTT
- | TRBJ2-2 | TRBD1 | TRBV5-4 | CASSPRQGDTGELFF | TGTGCCAGCAGCCCCAGACAGGGGGACACCGGGGAGCTGTTTTTT
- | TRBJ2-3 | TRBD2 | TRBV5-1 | CASSLAASGSSDTQYF | TGCGCCAGCAGCTTGGCGGCTAGCGGGAGTTCAGATACGCAGTATTTT
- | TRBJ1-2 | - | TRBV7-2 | CASSTTGNYGYTF | TGTGCCAGCAGCACTACAGGGAACTATGGCTACACCTTC
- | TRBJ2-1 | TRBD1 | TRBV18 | CASSPQGGGEQFF | TGTGCCAGCTCACCACAAGGGGGCGGTGAGCAGTTCTTC
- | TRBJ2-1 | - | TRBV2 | CASSRRLDKGIAEQFF | TGTGCCAGCAGCCGCCGCCTAGATAAGGGAATCGCTGAGCAGTTCTTC
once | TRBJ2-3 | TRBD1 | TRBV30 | CAWEHDRASTDTQYF | TGTGCCTGGGAGCACGACAGGGCTAGCACAGATACGCAGTATTTT
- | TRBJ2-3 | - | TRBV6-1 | CASTLRGGVTDTQYF | TGTGCCAGCACCCTACGAGGGGGAGTTACAGATACGCAGTATTTT
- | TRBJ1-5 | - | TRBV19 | CASRTLQGTAQPQHF | TGTGCCAGCAGAACTCTACAGGGCACGGCTCAGCCCCAGCATTTT
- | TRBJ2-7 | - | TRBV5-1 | CASRREYEQYF | TGCGCCAGCAGAAGGGAATACGAGCAGTACTTC
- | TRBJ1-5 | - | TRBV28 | CASSSGGRSNQPQHF | TGTGCCAGCAGTTCCGGAGGGAGGAGCAATCAGCCCCAGCATTTT
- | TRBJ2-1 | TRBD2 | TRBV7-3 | CASSPGRLAAGDEQFF | TGTGCCAGCAGCCCCGGGAGACTAGCGGCGGGGGATGAGCAGTTCTTC